This T cell receptor beta chain was identified during a study of cytomegalovirus exposure and HLA in healthy donors. Amplification used 60 Vbeta primers and 13 Jbeta primers. TCRdb's copy holds only in-frame clones and misses some; the assay was immunoSEQ multiplex PCR. The sample totals 70,000 or so clones. Study-level findings and limits: Rare sequences made up most TCRs, while some public TCRs were found in many donors.

Comments on this clone: The antigen remains unidentified.

The germline gives CDR1 SGHAT, CDR2 FQNNGV. The CDR3 totals 13 residues. Trimming took 5 bases from V and 1 from J, leaving 8 bases between them. This receptor was identified in a female donor in good health and CMV-seropositive. Sequencing was done on a sample of PBMCs. The chain links TRBV11-2 to TRBJ1-1, with D possibly matching TRBD1 (6 bases). CDR3 coding DNA: TGTGCCAGCAGCCCGGGACAGAACACTGAAGCTTTCTTT. This translates into CASSPGQNTEAFF.